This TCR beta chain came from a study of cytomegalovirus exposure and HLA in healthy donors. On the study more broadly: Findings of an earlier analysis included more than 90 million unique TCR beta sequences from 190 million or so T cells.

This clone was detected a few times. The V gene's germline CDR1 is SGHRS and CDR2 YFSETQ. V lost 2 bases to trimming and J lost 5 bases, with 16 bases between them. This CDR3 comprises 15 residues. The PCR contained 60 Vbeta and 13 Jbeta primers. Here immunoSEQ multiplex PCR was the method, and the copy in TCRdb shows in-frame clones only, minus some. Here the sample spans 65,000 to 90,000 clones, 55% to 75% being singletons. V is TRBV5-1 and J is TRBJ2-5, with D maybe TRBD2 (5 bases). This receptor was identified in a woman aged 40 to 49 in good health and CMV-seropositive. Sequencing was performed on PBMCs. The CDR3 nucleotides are TGCGCCAGCAGCTTTGGTGGTAGCGAGGCGGAGACCCAGTACTTC. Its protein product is CASSFGGSEAETQYF.